The 18 T cell receptor beta chains below were found in one sample sequenced in a study of blood T cell repertoires in COVID-19. Assay used: immunoSEQ multiplex PCR; TCRdb lists only in-frame clones, some missing. Of 150,000 to 200,000 clones detected, 89% appear once; the ten largest clones hold 2% to 2.5%. Sequencing input: PBMCs or T cells enriched from blood (not recorded which). The receptors originated from a woman in her forties with acute COVID-19.

The gene calls are TRBV7-2 and TRBJ2-1; TRBD2 matches at 10 bases. The CDR3 is 13 residues long. Per germline, CDR1 SGHTA and CDR2 FQGNSA. Germline trimming cut 2 bases from V and 10 bases from J; bases unmatched to any gene: 2. The CDR3 sequence is CASSLLTSGEQFF. Here the CDR3 DNA reads TGTGCCAGCAGCTTACTGACTAGCGGGGAGCAGTTCTTC.

CDR3 in amino acids: CASSSTGTGSTDTQYF. The CDR3 nucleotides are TGCGCCAGCAGCTCCACCGGGACAGGGAGCACAGATACGCAGTATTTT. V is TRBV4-1 and J is TRBJ2-3; 9 bases line up with TRBD1. Germline V gene sequence: CDR1 MGHRA, CDR2 YSYEKL. With 5 bases clipped from V and 0 bases from J, the junction kept 6 bases outside the gene matches. CDR3 length: 16 amino acids.

The J gene is TRBJ2-3, the V gene TRBV4-1, with TRBD2 as a possible D gene (5 bases). The CDR3 is 18 residues long. V was clipped by 0 bases and J by 3 bases, with 19 bases between them. The germline V gene has CDR1 MGHRA and CDR2 YSYEKL. The CDR3 DNA reads TGCGCCAGCAGCCAAGATCTGAGAGACTACGCAGGTACAGATACGCAGTATTTT. It specifies CASSQDLRDYAGTDTQYF.

V is TRBV30 and J is TRBJ1-6, with D possibly TRBD1 on 6 matching bases. V lost 5 bases and J lost 9, with 20 bases in between. The CDR3 extends over 15 amino acids. Germline V gene lookup returns CDR1 GTSNPN and CDR2 SVGIG (reference sequence). The CDR3, as DNA: TGTGCCTGGGGGGGCCGACAGGTCTCGGGTTCACCCCTCCACTTT. Translated: CAWGGRQVSGSPLHF. The whole variable domain, filled in from reference TRBV30 and TRBJ1-6, reads SQTIHQWPATLVQPVGSPLSLECTVEGTSNPNLYWYRQAAGRGLQLLFYSVGIGQISSEVPQNLSASRPQDRQFILSSKKLLLSDSGFYLCAWGGRQVSGSPLHFGNGTRLTVT.

The V and J genes are TRBV7-8 and TRBJ2-1; D perhaps matches TRBD1 (6 bases). Germline V gene data show CDR1 as SGHVS and CDR2 as FQNEAQ. V lost 6 bases, J lost 3 bases, and 9 bases lay in between. This CDR3 region has 13 residues. For the CDR3, the DNA is TGTGCCAGCAGTTTACAGGGCTACAATGAGCAGTTCTTC. Translating it yields CASSLQGYNEQFF.

The genes are TRBV30 and TRBJ1-1, with D perhaps TRBD1 (5 bases). This CDR3 has 13 residues. The ends were cut back, 2 bases at V and 1 base at J, with 8 bases in the middle. Germline CDR1 reads GTSNPN; CDR2 reads SVGIG (reference sequence). CDR3 sequence: CAWSQGSNTEAFF. The CDR3, as DNA: TGTGCCTGGAGTCAGGGCTCGAACACTGAAGCTTTCTTT.

The chain joins TRBV19 to TRBJ1-5; 9 bases align to TRBD1. V dropped 8 bases and J dropped 5; count of bases not matched to a gene: 7. The CDR3 contains 14 residues. Looked up from germline, CDR1 is LNHDA and CDR2 is SQIVND (reference sequence). CDR3 in DNA: TGTGCCAGTGGGGACAGGGCAAGGGATCAGCCCCAGCATTTT. Translated: CASGDRARDQPQHF. Filled out from reference TRBV19 and TRBJ1-5, the complete variable domain reads DGGITQSPKYLFRKEGQNVTLSCEQNLNHDAMYWYRQDPGQGLRLIYYSQIVNDFQKGDIAEGYSVSREKKESFPLTVTSAQKNPTAFYLCASGDRARDQPQHFGDGTRLSIL.

The count of this clone is one. This chain links TRBV5-6 with TRBJ2-3; 9 bases are a match to TRBD2. This CDR3 is built from 18 residues. V lost 3 bases, J lost 6 bases, and 17 bases stayed unmatched. CDR1 and CDR2 from the germline V gene are SGHDT and YYEEEE. The CDR3 nucleotides read TGTGCCAGCAGCTCCCCCCAAGGCGGGGGGGAAAAATGGGATACGCAGTATTTT. As protein: CASSSPQGGGEKWDTQYF.

This clone was seen just once. The rearrangement links TRBV9 to TRBJ2-1, with 7 positions matching TRBD2. The J segment lost 0 bases and the V segment lost 7 bases, leaving 7 bases of the junction unmatched. In germline, CDR1 is SGDLS, CDR2 YYNGEE. The CDR3 runs 15 residues. The CDR3 coding sequence is TGTGCCAGCGGGGAGGGCCGCCTCTCCTACAATGAGCAGTTCTTC. It yields the protein CASGEGRLSYNEQFF.

This rearrangement joins TRBV27 to TRBJ2-3; the D is unclear. This CDR3 contains 15 residues. Germline V gives CDR1 MNHEY, CDR2 SMNVEV (reference sequence). V lost 0 bases and J lost 0, with 7 bases in between. CDR3 sequence: CASSLSWSSTDTQYF. The CDR3 DNA follows: TGTGCCAGCAGTTTATCATGGAGCAGCACAGATACGCAGTATTTT.

V and J are TRBV5-1 and TRBJ2-2; 8 bases are a match to TRBD1. V shed 5 bases and J 2 bases; nucleotides not matched to a gene: 5. CDR3 length: 15 amino acids. Germline V gene lookup returns CDR1 SGHRS and CDR2 YFSETQ. In DNA form, the CDR3 reads TGCGCCAGCAGTAGACAGGGGACCAACACCGGGGAGCTGTTTTTT. It is translated as CASSRQGTNTGELFF. The variable domain in full, with the rest retrieved from reference TRBV5-1 and TRBJ2-2, is KAGVTQTPRYLIKTRGQQVTLSCSPISGHRSVSWYQQTPGQGLQFLFEYFSETQRNKGNFPGRFSGRQFSNSRSEMNVSTLELGDSALYLCASSRQGTNTGELFFGEGSRLTVL.

This clone has a single count. The J gene is TRBJ1-5, the V gene TRBV12-3 or TRBV12-4; unclear D gene. V was trimmed by 2 bases and J by 6 bases, leaving 5 bases between them. This CDR3 has 12 amino acids. In DNA, the CDR3 is TGTGCCAGCAGTTTACACGGTCAGCCCCAGCATTTT. This sequence encodes CASSLHGQPQHF.

The CDR3 protein is CASGSGAHTQYF. CDR3 nucleotide sequence: TGTGCCAGCGGCAGCGGTGCACATACGCAGTATTTT. The J gene is TRBJ2-3, the V gene TRBV3-1 (or the pseudogene TRBV3-2); a weak D match, TRBD2 (5 bases). Trimming shortened V by 8 bases and J by 7 bases, and 13 bases separated the two germline ends. From germline, CDR1 is LGHDT and CDR2 YNNKEL (reference sequence). This CDR3 region has 12 residues.

This chain joins TRBV12-3 or TRBV12-4 and TRBJ2-3; 7 bases line up with TRBD1. Trimming at V came to 6 bases and at J to 6 bases, leaving 6 bases not matched to a gene. This CDR3 is 13 amino acids long. Written as DNA, the CDR3 is TGTGCCAGCAGACCGACAGGGACCGATACGCAGTATTTT. Its protein is CASRPTGTDTQYF.

The chain links TRBV9 to TRBJ2-2, with 12 bases lining up with TRBD2. This CDR3 spans 15 amino acids. V dropped 3 bases and J dropped 4; count of bases not matched to a gene: 1. CDR1 SGDLS and CDR2 YYNGEE come from the germline V gene. CDR3 sequence reads: CASSASGGATGELFF. The CDR3 DNA reads TGTGCCAGCAGCGCTAGCGGGGGGGCCACCGGGGAGCTGTTTTTT.

This clone has only one observation. The chain recombines TRBV5-4 with TRBJ2-2; weak D call: TRBD1 (5 bases). The CDR3 has 15 amino acids. Trimming left V 1 base short and J 4 bases short, with 11 bases between. Germline V CDR1 and CDR2: SGHNT, YYREEE (reference sequence). This CDR3 is CASSLTGLSTGELFF. The CDR3 bases are TGTGCCAGCAGCTTGACAGGCCTCTCCACCGGGGAGCTGTTTTTT.

The chain combines TRBV4-2 with TRBJ2-7, with D tentatively TRBD2 (6 bases). The CDR3 runs 15 residues. V shed 4 bases and J shed 2 bases, with 15 bases lying between them. CDR1 is LGHNA and CDR2 is YNFKEQ in the germline V gene. CDR3: CASSPVGGAPYEQYF. DNA of the CDR3: TGTGCCAGCAGCCCAGTTGGCGGGGCGCCCTACGAGCAGTACTTC.

The chain joins TRBV2 to TRBJ1-5, with D perhaps TRBD1 (6 bases). Germline CDR1 SNHLY, CDR2 FYNNEI. CDR3 length: 13 residues. Trimming took off 7 bases at V and 0 bases at J, with 7 bases between the two ends. CDR3 loop: CASTGDSNQPQHF. The CDR3 bases are TGTGCCAGCACAGGGGATAGCAATCAGCCCCAGCATTTT.